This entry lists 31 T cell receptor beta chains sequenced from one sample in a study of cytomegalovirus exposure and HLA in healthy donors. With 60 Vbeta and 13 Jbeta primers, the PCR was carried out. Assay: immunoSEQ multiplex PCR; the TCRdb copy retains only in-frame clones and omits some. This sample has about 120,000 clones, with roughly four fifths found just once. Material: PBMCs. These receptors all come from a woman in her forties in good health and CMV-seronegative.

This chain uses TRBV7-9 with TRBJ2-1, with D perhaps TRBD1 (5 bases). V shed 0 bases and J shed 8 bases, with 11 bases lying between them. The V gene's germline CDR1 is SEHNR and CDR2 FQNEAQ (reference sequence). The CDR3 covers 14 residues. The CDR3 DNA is TGTGCCAGCAGCTTAGCGAGCGCAGGGCATGAGCAGTTCTTC. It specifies CASSLASAGHEQFF.

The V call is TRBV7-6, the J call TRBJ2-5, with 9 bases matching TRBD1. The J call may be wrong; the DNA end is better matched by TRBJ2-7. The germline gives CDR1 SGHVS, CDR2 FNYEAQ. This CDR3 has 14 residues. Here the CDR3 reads CASSWGQGPFEQYF. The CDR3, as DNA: TGTGCCAGCAGCTGGGGACAGGGACCGTTCGAGCAGTACTTC.

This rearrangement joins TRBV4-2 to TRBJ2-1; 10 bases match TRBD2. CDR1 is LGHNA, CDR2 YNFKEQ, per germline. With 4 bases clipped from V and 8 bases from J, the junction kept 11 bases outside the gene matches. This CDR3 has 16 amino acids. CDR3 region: CASSPNPGLAPDEQFF. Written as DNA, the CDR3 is TGTGCCAGCAGCCCAAATCCGGGACTAGCGCCGGATGAGCAGTTCTTC.

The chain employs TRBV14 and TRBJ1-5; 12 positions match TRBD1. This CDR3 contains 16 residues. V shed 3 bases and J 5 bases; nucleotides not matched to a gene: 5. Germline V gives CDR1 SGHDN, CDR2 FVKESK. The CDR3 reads CASSQGTGGLDQPQHF. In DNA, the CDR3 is TGTGCCAGCAGCCAGGGGACAGGGGGCTTAGATCAGCCCCAGCATTTT.

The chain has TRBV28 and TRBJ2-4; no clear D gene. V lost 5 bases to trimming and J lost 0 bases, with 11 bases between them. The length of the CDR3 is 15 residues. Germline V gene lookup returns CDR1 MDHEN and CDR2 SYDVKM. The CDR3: CASSRHTIAKNIQYF. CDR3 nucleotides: TGTGCCAGCAGTCGACACACGATAGCCAAAAACATTCAGTACTTC.

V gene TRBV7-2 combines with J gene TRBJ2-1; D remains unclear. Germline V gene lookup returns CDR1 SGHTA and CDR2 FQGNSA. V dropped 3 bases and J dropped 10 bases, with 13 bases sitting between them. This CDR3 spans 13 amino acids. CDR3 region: CASSFYRVNEQFF. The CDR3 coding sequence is TGTGCCAGCAGCTTCTACCGGGTCAACGAGCAGTTCTTC.

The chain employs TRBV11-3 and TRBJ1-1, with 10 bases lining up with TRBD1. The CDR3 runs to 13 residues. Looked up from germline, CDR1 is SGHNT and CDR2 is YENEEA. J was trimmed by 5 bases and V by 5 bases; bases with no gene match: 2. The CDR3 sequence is CASSKGQGTEAFF. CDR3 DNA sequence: TGTGCCAGCAGCAAGGGACAGGGGACTGAAGCTTTCTTT.

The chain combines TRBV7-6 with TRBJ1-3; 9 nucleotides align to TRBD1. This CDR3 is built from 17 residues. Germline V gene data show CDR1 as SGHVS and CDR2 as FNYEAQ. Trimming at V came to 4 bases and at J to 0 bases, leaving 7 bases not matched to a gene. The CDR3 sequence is CASSSTGGQSSGNTIYF. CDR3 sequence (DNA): TGTGCCAGCAGCTCAACAGGGGGCCAGAGCTCTGGAAACACCATATATTTT.

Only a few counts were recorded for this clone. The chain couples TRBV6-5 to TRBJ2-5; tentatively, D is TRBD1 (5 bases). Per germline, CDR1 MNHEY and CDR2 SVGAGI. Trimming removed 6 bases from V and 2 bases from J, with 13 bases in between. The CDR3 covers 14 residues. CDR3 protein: CASRPSYRQETQYF. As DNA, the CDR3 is TGTGCCAGCAGACCTTCATACAGGCAAGAGACCCAGTACTTC.

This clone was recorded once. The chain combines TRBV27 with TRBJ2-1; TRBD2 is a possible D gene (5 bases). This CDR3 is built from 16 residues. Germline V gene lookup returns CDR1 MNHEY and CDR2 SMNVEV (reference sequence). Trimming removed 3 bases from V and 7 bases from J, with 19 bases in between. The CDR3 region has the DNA TGTGCCAGCAGTTTTTACCTTGTGAAGGGCGGGAATGAGCAGTTCTTC. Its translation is CASSFYLVKGGNEQFF.

The CDR3, as DNA: TGTGCCAGCAGTTTAGCGGGAGGGTACAATGAGCAGTTCTTC. This sequence encodes CASSLAGGYNEQFF. The rearrangement uses TRBV28 and TRBJ2-1, with TRBD2 matching over 9 bases. With 2 bases clipped from V and 4 bases from J, the junction kept 0 bases outside the gene matches. The germline V gene encodes CDR1 MDHEN and CDR2 SYDVKM. This CDR3 has 14 residues. The full variable domain, completed using reference TRBV28 and TRBJ2-1, is DVKVTQSSRYLVKRTGEKVFLECVQDMDHENMFWYRQDPGLGLRLIYFSYDVKMKEKGDIPEGYSVSREKKERFSLILESASTNQTSMYLCASSLAGGYNEQFFGPGTRLTVL.

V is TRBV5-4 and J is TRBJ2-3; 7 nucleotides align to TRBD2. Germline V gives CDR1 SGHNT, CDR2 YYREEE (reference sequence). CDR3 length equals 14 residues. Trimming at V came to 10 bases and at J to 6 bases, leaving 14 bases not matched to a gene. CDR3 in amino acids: CAGTSVPSGDTQYF. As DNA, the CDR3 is TGTGCCGGAACTAGCGTTCCGTCGGGGGATACGCAGTATTTT. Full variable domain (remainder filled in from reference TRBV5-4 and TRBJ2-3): ETGVTQSPTHLIKTRGQQVTLRCSSQSGHNTVSWYQQALGQGPQFIFQYYREEENGRGNFPPRFSGLQFPNYSSELNVNALELDDSALYLCAGTSVPSGDTQYFGPGTRLTVL.

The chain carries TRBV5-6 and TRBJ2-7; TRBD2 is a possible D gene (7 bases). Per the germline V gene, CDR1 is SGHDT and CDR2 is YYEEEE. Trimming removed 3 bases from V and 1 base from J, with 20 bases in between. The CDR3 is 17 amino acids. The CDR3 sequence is CASSSPRGARPSYEQYF. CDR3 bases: TGTGCCAGCAGCTCGCCACGGGGGGCTCGCCCTTCCTACGAGCAGTACTTC.

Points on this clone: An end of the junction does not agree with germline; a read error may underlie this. The CDR3 DNA reads as TGCGCCAGCAGCCCCTCTGGGGCCAACGGCCTGACTTTC. It specifies CASSPSGANGLTF. The J gene is TRBJ2-6, the V gene TRBV10-1, with TRBD1 as a possible D gene (5 bases). Germline loops: CDR1 WNHNN, CDR2 SYGVQD (reference sequence). This CDR3 spans 13 amino acids.

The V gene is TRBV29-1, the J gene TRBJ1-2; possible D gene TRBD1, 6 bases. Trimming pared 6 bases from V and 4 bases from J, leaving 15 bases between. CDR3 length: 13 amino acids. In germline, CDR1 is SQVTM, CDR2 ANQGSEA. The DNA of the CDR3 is TGCAGCGTGACGGGGGGCGCTTCCTATGGCTACACCTTC. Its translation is CSVTGGASYGYTF.

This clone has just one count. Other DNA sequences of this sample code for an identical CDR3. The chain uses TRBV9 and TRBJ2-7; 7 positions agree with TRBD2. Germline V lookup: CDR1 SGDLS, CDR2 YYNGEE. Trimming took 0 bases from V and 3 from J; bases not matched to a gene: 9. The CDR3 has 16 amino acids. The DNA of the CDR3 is TGTGCCAGCAGCGTAGGTTCTAGCGGTACCGTCTACGAGCAGTACTTC. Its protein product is CASSVGSSGTVYEQYF.

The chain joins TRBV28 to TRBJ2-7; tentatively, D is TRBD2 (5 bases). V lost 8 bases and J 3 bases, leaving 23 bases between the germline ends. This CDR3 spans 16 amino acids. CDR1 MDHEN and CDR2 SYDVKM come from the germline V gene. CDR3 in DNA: TGTGCCAGCGGCTCTTCGACGGCGGCGGGTAGCTACGAGCAGTACTTC. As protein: CASGSSTAAGSYEQYF. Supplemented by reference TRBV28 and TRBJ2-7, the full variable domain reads DVKVTQSSRYLVKRTGEKVFLECVQDMDHENMFWYRQDPGLGLRLIYFSYDVKMKEKGDIPEGYSVSREKKERFSLILESASTNQTSMYLCASGSSTAAGSYEQYFGPGTRLTVT.

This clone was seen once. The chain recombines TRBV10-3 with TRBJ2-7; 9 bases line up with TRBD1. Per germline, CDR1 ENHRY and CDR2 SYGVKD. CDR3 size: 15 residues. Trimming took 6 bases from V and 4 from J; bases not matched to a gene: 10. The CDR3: CAIRGSLQGAYEQYF. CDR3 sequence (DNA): TGTGCCATCAGGGGTTCCTTACAGGGGGCGTACGAGCAGTACTTC.

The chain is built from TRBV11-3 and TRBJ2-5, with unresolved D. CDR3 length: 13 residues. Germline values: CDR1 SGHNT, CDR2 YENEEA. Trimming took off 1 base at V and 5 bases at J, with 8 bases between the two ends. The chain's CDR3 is CASSLGFPETQYF. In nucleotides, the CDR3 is TGTGCCAGCAGCTTAGGTTTCCCGGAGACCCAGTACTTC. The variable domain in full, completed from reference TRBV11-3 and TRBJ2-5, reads EAGVVQSPRYKIIEKKQPVAFWCNPISGHNTLYWYLQNLGQGPELLIRYENEEAVDDSQLPKDRFSAERLKGVDSTLKIQPAELGDSAVYLCASSLGFPETQYFGPGTRLLVL.

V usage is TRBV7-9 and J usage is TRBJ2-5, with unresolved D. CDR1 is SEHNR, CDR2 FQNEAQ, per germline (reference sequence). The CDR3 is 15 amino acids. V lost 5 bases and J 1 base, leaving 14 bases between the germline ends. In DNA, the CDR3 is TGTGCCAGCAGCCCCAAAACGCGATTCCAAGAGACCCAGTACTTC. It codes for CASSPKTRFQETQYF.

The CDR3 loop is CASSANNSPLHF. The CDR3 coding sequence is TGTGCCAGCAGTGCCAATAATTCACCCCTCCACTTT. The chain employs TRBV2 and TRBJ1-6; D is unclear. Trimming stripped 4 bases from V and 5 bases from J, with 3 bases between. This CDR3 is built from 12 residues. Per germline, CDR1 SNHLY and CDR2 FYNNEI.

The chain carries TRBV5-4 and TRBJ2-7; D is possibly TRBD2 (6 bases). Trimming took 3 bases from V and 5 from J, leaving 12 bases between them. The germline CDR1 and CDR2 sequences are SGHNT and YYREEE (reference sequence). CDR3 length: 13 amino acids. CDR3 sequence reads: CASSWGLLNEQYF. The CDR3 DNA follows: TGTGCCAGCAGCTGGGGACTTCTCAACGAGCAGTACTTC.

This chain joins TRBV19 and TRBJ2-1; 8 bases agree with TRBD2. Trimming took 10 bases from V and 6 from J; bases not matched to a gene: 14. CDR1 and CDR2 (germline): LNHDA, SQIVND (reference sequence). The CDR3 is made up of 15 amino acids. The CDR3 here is CATKPSGSDFNEQFF. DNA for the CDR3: TGTGCCACAAAACCAAGCGGGAGTGATTTCAATGAGCAGTTCTTC.

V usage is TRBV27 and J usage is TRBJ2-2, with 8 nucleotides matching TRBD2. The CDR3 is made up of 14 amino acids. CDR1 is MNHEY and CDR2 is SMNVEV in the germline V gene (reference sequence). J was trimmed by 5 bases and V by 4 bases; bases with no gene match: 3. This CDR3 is CASSYGGGTGELFF. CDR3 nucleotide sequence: TGTGCCAGCAGTTACGGGGGGGGGACCGGGGAGCTGTTTTTT.

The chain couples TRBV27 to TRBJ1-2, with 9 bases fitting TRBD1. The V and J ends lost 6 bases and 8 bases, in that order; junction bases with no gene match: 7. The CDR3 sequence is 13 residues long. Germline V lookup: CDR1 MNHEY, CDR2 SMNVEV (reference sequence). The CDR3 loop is CASRTGTGKGYTF. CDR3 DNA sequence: TGTGCCAGCAGAACTGGGACAGGGAAGGGCTACACCTTC.

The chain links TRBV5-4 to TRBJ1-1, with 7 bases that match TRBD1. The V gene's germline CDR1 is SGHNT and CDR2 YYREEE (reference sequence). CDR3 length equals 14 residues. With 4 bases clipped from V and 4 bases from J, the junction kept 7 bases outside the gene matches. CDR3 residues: CASSPGQWGTEAFF. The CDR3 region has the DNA TGTGCCAGCAGCCCGGGACAGTGGGGCACTGAAGCTTTCTTT.

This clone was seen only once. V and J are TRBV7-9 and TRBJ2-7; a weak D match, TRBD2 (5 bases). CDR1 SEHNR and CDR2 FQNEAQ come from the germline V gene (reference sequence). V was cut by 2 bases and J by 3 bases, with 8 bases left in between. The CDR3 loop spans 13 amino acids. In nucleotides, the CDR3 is TGTGCCAGCAGCTTATTGGCGGGCTACGAGCAGTACTTC. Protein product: CASSLLAGYEQYF.

This CDR3 reads CASSLTGNQPQHF. For the CDR3, the DNA is TGTGCCAGCAGCCTGACAGGGAATCAGCCCCAGCATTTT. The rearrangement uses TRBV7-2 and TRBJ1-5, with 7 bases lining up with TRBD1. Germline values: CDR1 SGHTA, CDR2 FQGNSA. This CDR3 contains 13 residues. Germline trimming cut 5 bases from V and 4 bases from J; bases unmatched to any gene: 2.

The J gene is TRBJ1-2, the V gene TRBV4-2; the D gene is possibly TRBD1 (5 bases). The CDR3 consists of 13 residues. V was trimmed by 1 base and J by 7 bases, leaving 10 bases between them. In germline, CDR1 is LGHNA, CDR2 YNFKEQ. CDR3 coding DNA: TGTGCCAGCAGCCAAGCCAGGGTCGGTGGCTACACCTTC. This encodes CASSQARVGGYTF.

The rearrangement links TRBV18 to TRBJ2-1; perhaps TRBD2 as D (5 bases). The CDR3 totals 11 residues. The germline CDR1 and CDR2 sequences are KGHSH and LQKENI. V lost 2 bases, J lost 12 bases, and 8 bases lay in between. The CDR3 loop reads CASSPGEGQFF. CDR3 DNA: TGTGCCAGCTCACCAGGCGAGGGGCAGTTCTTC.

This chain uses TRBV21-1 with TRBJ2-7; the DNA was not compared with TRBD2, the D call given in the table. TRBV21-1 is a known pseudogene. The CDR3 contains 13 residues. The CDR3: CARTLAGEYEQYF. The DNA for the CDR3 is TGTGCCAGGACACTAGCGGGAGAATACGAGCAGTACTTC.